A single sample gave rise to the 13 T cell receptor beta chains below, sequenced in a study of blood T cell repertoires in COVID-19. Generated by immunoSEQ multiplex PCR, the TCRdb table keeps only in-frame clones and is missing some. This table holds 250,000 or so clones, 86% found once. The sequenced sample was peripheral blood. The receptors come from a man aged 35-49 years with active or convalescent COVID-19.

This chain uses TRBV5-1 with TRBJ1-5; D gene uncertain. This CDR3 contains 14 residues. V was trimmed by 4 bases and J by 2 bases, leaving 10 bases between them. Germline CDR1 is SGHRS and CDR2 is YFSETQ. The CDR3 DNA reads as TGCGCCAGCAGCCCTGACACGGGCAATCAGCCCCAGCATTTT. Its protein is CASSPDTGNQPQHF.

This clone has only a few counts. The genes are TRBV19 and TRBJ1-1, with D uncertain. Trimming stripped 3 bases from V and 1 base from J, with 6 bases between. CDR3 size: 13 residues. CDR1 is LNHDA and CDR2 is SQIVND in the germline V gene (reference sequence). CDR3 loop: CASSILENTEAFF. The CDR3 DNA reads as TGTGCCAGTAGTATCTTAGAGAACACTGAAGCTTTCTTT.

The chain has TRBV4-1 and TRBJ2-7; TRBD1 agrees at 10 bases. This CDR3 is built from 15 residues. Germline CDR1 and CDR2: MGHRA and YSYEKL. V was pared by 3 bases and J by 3 bases, with 5 bases of the junction left unmatched. CDR3 nucleotides: TGCGCCAGCAGCCAGACCGGGACAGGGGTCTACGAGCAGTACTTC. Translated, it gives CASSQTGTGVYEQYF.

This rearrangement joins TRBV11-2 to TRBJ1-1; TRBD1 might be the D (5 bases). Germline CDR1 is SGHAT and CDR2 is FQNNGV. V lost 7 bases and J lost 4, with 16 bases in between. CDR3 length equals 14 residues. CDR3 sequence: CASTKSVGATEAFF. The CDR3 DNA reads as TGTGCCAGCACCAAGTCGGTTGGGGCCACTGAAGCTTTCTTT.

The rearrangement uses TRBV6-5 and TRBJ1-2; 9 nucleotides line up with TRBD1. Germline V gene sequence: CDR1 MNHEY, CDR2 SVGAGI. V shed 2 bases, J shed 6 bases, and the junction held 7 bases outside the gene matches. This CDR3 region has 15 residues. The CDR3 region is CASSYQLTGGDGYTF. The CDR3 region has the DNA TGTGCCAGCAGTTACCAACTAACAGGGGGCGATGGCTACACCTTC.

The gene calls are TRBV18 and TRBJ2-7; tentative D call: TRBD2 (6 bases). V was cut by 2 bases and J by 5 bases, with 16 bases left in between. The germline V gene has CDR1 KGHSH and CDR2 LQKENI. The CDR3 is made up of 15 amino acids. CDR3 bases: TGTGCCAGCTCACCATCTGGGGGAGGTCCCAACGAGCAGTACTTC. As protein: CASSPSGGGPNEQYF.

V usage is TRBV9 and J usage is TRBJ2-1; D ambiguous. Trimming shortened V by 3 bases and J by 1 base, and 11 bases separated the two germline ends. CDR3 length equals 15 residues. Germline loops: CDR1 SGDLS, CDR2 YYNGEE. CDR3: CASSANSLSYNEQFF. The CDR3 nucleotides read TGTGCCAGCAGCGCCAACAGTCTTTCCTACAATGAGCAGTTCTTC. The variable domain in full, with the rest retrieved from reference TRBV9 and TRBJ2-1, is DSGVTQTPKHLITATGQRVTLRCSPRSGDLSVYWYQQSLDQGLQFLIQYYNGEERAKGNILERFSAQQFPDLHSELNLSSLELGDSALYFCASSANSLSYNEQFFGPGTRLTVL.

The J gene is TRBJ2-7, the V gene TRBV25-1; TRBD2 matches 10 bases. This CDR3 is built from 15 residues. Germline V gene sequence: CDR1 MGHDK, CDR2 SYGVNS. Trimming took 8 bases from V and 0 from J; bases not matched to a gene: 7. CDR3 protein: CASHAEREGSYEQYF. CDR3 nucleotide sequence: TGTGCCAGCCACGCGGAGCGGGAGGGCTCCTACGAGCAGTACTTC.

This chain connects TRBV5-4 to TRBJ2-3, with 9 bases matching TRBD2. There are 16 residues in the CDR3. The junction had 5 bases not matched to a gene; V was cut back by 3 bases and J by 0 bases. Germline V CDR1 and CDR2: SGHNT, YYREEE (reference sequence). CDR3 nucleotides: TGTGCCAGCAGCTGGAGTAGCGGGAGAAGCACAGATACGCAGTATTTT. This sequence encodes CASSWSSGRSTDTQYF.

The chain recombines TRBV27 with TRBJ2-1, with 9 bases identical to TRBD1. The CDR3 is 15 amino acids. CDR1 and CDR2 from the germline V gene are MNHEY and SMNVEV (reference sequence). V lost 6 bases to trimming and J lost 3 bases; unmatched junction nucleotides: 6. The CDR3: CASSSSDRGYNEQFF. In DNA, the CDR3 is TGTGCCAGCAGCTCTTCGGACAGGGGCTACAATGAGCAGTTCTTC.

The genes are TRBV6-6 and TRBJ2-3; tentative D call: TRBD2 (6 bases). Trimming removed 4 bases at V and 0 bases at J, with 11 bases between. In germline, CDR1 is MNHNY, CDR2 SVGAGI (reference sequence). This CDR3 is 15 amino acids long. The CDR3 DNA reads TGTGCCAGCAGTTCGACTAGAACTAGCACAGATACGCAGTATTTT. It is translated as CASSSTRTSTDTQYF.

The J gene is TRBJ2-3, the V gene TRBV6-5, with 12 positions matching TRBD2. V trimming: 7 bases; J trimming: 4 bases; junction bases outside the gene matches: 6. The CDR3 has 15 amino acids. Germline V gene sequence: CDR1 MNHEY, CDR2 SVGAGI. The chain's CDR3 is CASTLLAGGSDTQYF. CDR3 DNA: TGTGCCAGCACTCTACTAGCGGGGGGATCAGATACGCAGTATTTT.

This chain links TRBV5-6 with TRBJ1-5; D is unresolved. This CDR3 spans 15 amino acids. V lost 0 bases, J lost 0 bases, and 7 bases lay in between. Germline V CDR1 and CDR2: SGHDT, YYEEEE. The CDR3 nucleotides read TGTGCCAGCAGCTTGGGACTTAATAGCAATCAGCCCCAGCATTTT. Translating it yields CASSLGLNSNQPQHF. Drawing the rest from reference TRBV5-6 and TRBJ1-5, the complete variable domain is DAGVTQSPTHLIKTRGQQVTLRCSPKSGHDTVSWYQQALGQGPQFIFQYYEEEERQRGNFPDRFSGHQFPNYSSELNVNALLLGDSALYLCASSLGLNSNQPQHFGDGTRLSIL.